These T cell receptor beta chains were read from a single sample in a study of T cell responses to AZD1222 COVID-19 vaccine. Generated by immunoSEQ multiplex PCR, the TCRdb table keeps only in-frame clones and is missing some. Of approximately 89,000 clones listed, around nine tenths are singletons. Sequences were derived from peripheral blood, sampled on day 0 of MenACWY control vaccination. All receptors derive from an adult in good health. Each CDR3 is given with its conserved first and last residue. Each record gives: J gene, clone size, D gene, CDR3 length, V gene, CDR3 protein, CDR3 DNA. A D gene is named only where the DNA matches it firmly. The listing skips clone size in some rows; elsewhere it reads once, few, many or a size class.

TRBJ2-2	-	TRBD2	15	TRBV4-1	CASSPMAGGAGELFF	TGCGCCAGCAGCCCCATGGCGGGAGGGGCCGGGGAGCTGTTTTTT
TRBJ2-3	-	TRBD1	16	TRBV7-9	CASSQEGQGGTDTQYF	TGTGCCAGCAGCCAAGAGGGACAGGGGGGCACAGATACGCAGTATTTT
TRBJ2-7	-	TRBD1	15	TRBV12-5	CATSSGGTGTYEQYF	TGTGCTACATCGTCGGGCGGGACAGGTACCTACGAGCAGTACTTC
TRBJ2-1	-	-	15	TRBV18	CASSPNEGGGNEQFF	TGTGCCAGCTCACCTAACGAGGGGGGAGGCAATGAGCAGTTCTTC
TRBJ2-3	-	-	15	TRBV10-3	CAISVQGLSTDTQYF	TGTGCCATCAGTGTTCAAGGTTTAAGCACAGATACGCAGTATTTT
TRBJ2-1	few	-	12	TRBV5-6	CASSQLGPREFF	TGTGCCAGCAGCCAATTGGGACCTAGGGAGTTCTTC
TRBJ1-3	-	TRBD1	13	TRBV5-8	CASLRGPGNTIYF	TGTGCCAGCCTGAGGGGGCCTGGAAACACCATATATTTT
TRBJ2-5	-	-	14	TRBV7-2	CASSLQGSGETQYF	TGTGCCAGCAGCTTACAGGGGTCAGGGGAGACCCAGTACTTC
TRBJ1-6	-	TRBD1	15	TRBV4-3	CASSQVAGGNSPLHF	TGCGCCAGCAGCCAAGTGGCAGGGGGGAATTCACCCCTCCACTTT
TRBJ2-2	-	-	12	TRBV12-3/TRBV12-4	CASGQNTGELFF	TGTGCCAGCGGGCAGAACACCGGGGAGCTGTTTTTT
TRBJ2-7	-	-	16	TRBV11-2	CASSSPRIKDWYEQYF	TGTGCCAGCAGCTCCCCACGGATTAAGGACTGGTACGAGCAGTACTTC
TRBJ1-5	-	-	14	TRBV7-2	CASSLVAGNQPQHF	TGTGCCAGCAGCTTAGTAGCAGGGAATCAGCCCCAGCATTTT
TRBJ1-5	-	-	17	TRBV7-8	CASSPYPATATNQPQHF	TGTGCCAGCAGCCCCTACCCGGCGACAGCTACCAATCAGCCCCAGCATTTT
TRBJ2-7	once	TRBD2	15	TRBV7-2	CASSPTGGFGGEQYF	TGTGCCAGCAGCCCTACCGGGGGATTCGGGGGGGAGCAGTACTTC
TRBJ1-1	-	-	12	TRBV7-9	CASTHRSAEAFF	TGTGCCAGCACGCATAGGAGCGCTGAAGCTTTCTTT
TRBJ2-2	-	TRBD1	13	TRBV6-5	CASTQGAVGELFF	TGTGCCAGCACACAGGGGGCGGTCGGGGAGCTGTTTTTT
TRBJ1-1	-	-	15	TRBV19	CASSIQVLPNTEAFF	TGTGCCAGTAGTATTCAGGTCTTACCGAACACTGAAGCTTTCTTT
TRBJ2-2	-	-	13	TRBV9	CASSVGSVGELFF	TGTGCCAGCAGCGTAGGGTCTGTCGGGGAGCTGTTTTTT
TRBJ2-3	-	-	13	TRBV12-3/TRBV12-4	CASSRTSTDTQYF	TGTGCCAGCAGCCGGACATCCACAGATACGCAGTATTTT
TRBJ2-5	-	-	16	TRBV1	CTSSQRSGRGQETQYF	TGCACCAGCAGCCAGCGTAGCGGGAGGGGCCAAGAGACCCAGTACTTC
TRBJ1-1	-	-	13	TRBV28	CASSKVVQAEAFF	TGTGCCTCAAGCAAGGTGGTCCAGGCTGAAGCTTTCTTT
TRBJ1-1	-	-	16	TRBV4-1	CASSRTLIGGNTEAFF	TGCGCCAGCAGCCGAACGTTGATAGGGGGGAACACTGAAGCTTTCTTT
TRBJ1-1	-	-	13	TRBV6-5	CATPDGTNTEAFF	TGTGCCACCCCCGACGGCACGAACACTGAAGCTTTCTTT
TRBJ2-3	-	-	17	TRBV21-1	CASSKAKRTSGTDTQYF	TGTGCCAGCAGCAAAGCTAAGAGGACTAGCGGTACAGATACGCAGTATTTT
TRBJ1-1	-	-	13	TRBV7-3	CASSLILGHPAFF	TGTGCCAGCAGCTTAATCCTGGGGCATCCGGCTTTCTTT
TRBJ2-7	-	-	14	TRBV3-1/TRBV3-2	CASSPRDSVDEQYF	TGTGCCAGCAGCCCCCGGGACTCTGTCGACGAGCAGTACTTC
TRBJ2-1	-	TRBD1	15	TRBV5-8	CASSQAGQGFNEQFF	TGTGCCAGCAGCCAAGCGGGACAGGGGTTCAATGAGCAGTTCTTC
TRBJ2-1	-	-	14	TRBV4-3	CASSHERGGNEQFF	TGCGCCAGCAGCCACGAAAGAGGCGGGAATGAGCAGTTCTTC
TRBJ2-2	-	-	17	TRBV4-3	CASSQEWVARNTGELFF	TGCGCCAGCAGCCAAGAATGGGTTGCTCGGAACACCGGGGAGCTGTTTTTT
TRBJ1-1	-	-	12	TRBV12-3/TRBV12-4	CASSLDSTEAFF	TGTGCCAGCAGTTTGGACAGCACTGAAGCTTTCTTT
TRBJ1-1	-	-	14	TRBV6-2/TRBV6-3	CASSYNVNGAETFF	TGTGCCAGCAGTTATAACGTCAATGGGGCAGAAACTTTCTTT
TRBJ1-1	-	-	16	TRBV18	CASSRLGGAGGTEAFF	TGTGCCAGCTCCCGACTGGGGGGCGCGGGTGGGACTGAAGCTTTCTTT
TRBJ2-1	-	-	9	TRBV28	CASGYEQFF	TGTGCCAGCGGGTATGAGCAGTTCTTC
TRBJ1-2	-	-	13	TRBV29-1	CSLKIEGGYGYTF	TGCAGCCTCAAAATCGAGGGTGGATATGGCTACACCTTC
TRBJ1-1	-	-	13	TRBV11-2	CASSPGRNTEAFF	TGTGCCAGCAGCCCCGGACGGAACACTGAAGCTTTCTTT
TRBJ1-1	-	-	13	TRBV11-2	CASSLESEGRSFF	TGTGCCAGCAGCTTAGAATCGGAAGGGCGTTCTTTCTTT
TRBJ2-6	once	-	14	TRBV7-2	CASSSLSGANVLTF	TGTGCCAGCAGCTCTTTATCTGGGGCCAACGTCCTGACTTTC
TRBJ1-2	-	-	15	TRBV28	CASTPYGEGNYGYTF	TGTGCCAGCACCCCTTATGGGGAGGGGAACTATGGCTACACCTTC
TRBJ1-2	-	-	11	TRBV9	CASSAPEGYTF	TGTGCCAGCAGCGCCCCGGAGGGCTACACCTTC
TRBJ2-1	-	-	12	TRBV5-1	CASRRDYNEQFF	TGCGCCAGCCGCCGGGACTACAATGAGCAGTTCTTC
TRBJ2-3	-	TRBD1	15	TRBV28	CASSHRQGRTDTQYF	TGTGCCAGCAGTCACCGACAGGGACGGACAGATACGCAGTATTTT
TRBJ2-7	-	-	13	TRBV28	CASSREQNYEQYF	TGTGCCAGCAGTCGGGAACAAAACTACGAGCAGTACTTC
TRBJ1-1	-	TRBD1	14	TRBV6-5	CASSPRDSDTEAFF	TGTGCCAGCAGTCCACGGGACAGTGACACTGAAGCTTTCTTT
TRBJ2-7	-	-	13	TRBV10-2	CASSESLSYEQYF	TGCGCCAGCAGTGAGTCTCTATCCTACGAGCAGTACTTC
TRBJ1-1	-	-	15	TRBV14	CASSQIKTGPTEAFF	TGTGCCAGCAGCCAAATCAAGACAGGTCCCACTGAAGCTTTCTTT
TRBJ2-1	-	-	13	TRBV4-1	CASSQDPNNEQFF	TGCGCCAGCAGCCAAGACCCAAACAATGAGCAGTTCTTC
TRBJ1-4	few	TRBD1	14	TRBV6-5	CASATGATNEKLFF	TGTGCCAGCGCCACAGGGGCAACTAATGAAAAACTGTTTTTT
TRBJ1-1	-	TRBD1	14	TRBV15	CATSRDRANTEAFF	TGTGCCACCAGCAGGGACAGGGCGAACACTGAAGCTTTCTTT
TRBJ1-1	-	TRBD1	15	TRBV6-2/TRBV6-3	CASSYRGQGNTEAFF	TGTGCCAGCAGTTACCGCGGACAGGGCAACACTGAAGCTTTCTTT
TRBJ2-1	few	-	15	TRBV3-1/TRBV3-2	CASSQEWADGNEQFF	TGTGCCAGCAGCCAAGAGTGGGCGGATGGCAATGAGCAGTTCTTC
TRBJ2-1	-	-	12	TRBV28	CATTGLYNEQFF	TGTGCCACCACAGGCCTCTACAATGAGCAGTTCTTC
TRBJ1-5	-	TRBD1	16	TRBV15	CATSRSRTGGDQPQHF	TGTGCCACCAGCAGATCCCGGACAGGGGGGGATCAGCCCCAGCATTTT
TRBJ2-1	large	-	21	TRBV18	CASSHSLGSLGGCPSSNEQFF	TGTGCCAGCTCACATTCGTTGGGCTCACTAGGAGGATGCCCCTCCAGCAATGAGCAGTTCTTC
TRBJ1-1	once	-	14	TRBV6-4	CASSPDGGALEAFF	TGTGCCAGCAGCCCCGACGGGGGAGCACTCGAAGCTTTCTTT
TRBJ2-2	-	-	15	TRBV19	CASSILGTNTGELFF	TGTGCCAGTAGTATTTTGGGGACGAACACCGGGGAGCTGTTTTTT